The clone carrying this T cell receptor (beta chain) was picked up many times. Its matching antigen is unknown. The data were taken from a study of regulatory T cells in long-lasting Graves disease. Findings and limits, study-wide: Sample size, which was small, may have reduced accuracy. Patients with persistent disease showed a bias toward TRBV28, TRBJ1-2 and TRBJ2-5.

Arm-PCR of CDR3 regions with iRepertoire HTBI primers generated TCR beta libraries. One entry per CDR3 protein, called by TCRdb with MiXCR from the multiplex PCR reads. The sample yields 580,000 or so distinct CDR3 sequences, more than 15% seen once. Time point of the sample: newly diagnosed GD, antithyroid drugs for less than 3 months. Isolated PBMC RNA provided the starting material for the TCR library. This CDR3 comprises 16 residues. V shed 3 bases, J shed 5 bases, and the junction held 12 bases outside the gene matches. CDR1 GTSNPN and CDR2 SVGIG come from the germline V gene (reference sequence). In addition, the sample was reused for a study of T cells in Graves' hyperthyroidism and ophthalmopathy. That source reports: The TCR CDR3 was amplified in a first-round RT-PCR using the HTBI primer set.

The specimen comprised peripheral blood mononuclear cells (PBMCs), sampled at new diagnosis, from a patient treated with antithyroid drugs. This rearrangement joins TRBV30 to TRBJ2-3, with 9 bases fitting TRBD1. This TCR was sampled from a man between 18 and 29 years old with Graves disease. The CDR3 DNA sequence: TGTGCCTGGAGCGGCCCCGGGACAGGGTTGAGAGATACGCAGTATTTT. Translated, it gives CAWSGPGTGLRDTQYF.